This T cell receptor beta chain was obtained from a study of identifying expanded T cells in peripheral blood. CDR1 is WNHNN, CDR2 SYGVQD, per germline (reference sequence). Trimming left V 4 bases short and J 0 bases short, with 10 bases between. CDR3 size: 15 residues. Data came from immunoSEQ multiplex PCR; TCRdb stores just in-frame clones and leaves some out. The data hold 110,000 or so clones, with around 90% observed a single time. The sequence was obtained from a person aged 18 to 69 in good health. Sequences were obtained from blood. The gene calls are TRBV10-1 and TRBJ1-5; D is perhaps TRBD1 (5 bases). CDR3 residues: CASSVRDVSNQPQHF. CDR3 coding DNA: TGCGCCAGCAGTGTTCGGGACGTTAGCAATCAGCCCCAGCATTTT.